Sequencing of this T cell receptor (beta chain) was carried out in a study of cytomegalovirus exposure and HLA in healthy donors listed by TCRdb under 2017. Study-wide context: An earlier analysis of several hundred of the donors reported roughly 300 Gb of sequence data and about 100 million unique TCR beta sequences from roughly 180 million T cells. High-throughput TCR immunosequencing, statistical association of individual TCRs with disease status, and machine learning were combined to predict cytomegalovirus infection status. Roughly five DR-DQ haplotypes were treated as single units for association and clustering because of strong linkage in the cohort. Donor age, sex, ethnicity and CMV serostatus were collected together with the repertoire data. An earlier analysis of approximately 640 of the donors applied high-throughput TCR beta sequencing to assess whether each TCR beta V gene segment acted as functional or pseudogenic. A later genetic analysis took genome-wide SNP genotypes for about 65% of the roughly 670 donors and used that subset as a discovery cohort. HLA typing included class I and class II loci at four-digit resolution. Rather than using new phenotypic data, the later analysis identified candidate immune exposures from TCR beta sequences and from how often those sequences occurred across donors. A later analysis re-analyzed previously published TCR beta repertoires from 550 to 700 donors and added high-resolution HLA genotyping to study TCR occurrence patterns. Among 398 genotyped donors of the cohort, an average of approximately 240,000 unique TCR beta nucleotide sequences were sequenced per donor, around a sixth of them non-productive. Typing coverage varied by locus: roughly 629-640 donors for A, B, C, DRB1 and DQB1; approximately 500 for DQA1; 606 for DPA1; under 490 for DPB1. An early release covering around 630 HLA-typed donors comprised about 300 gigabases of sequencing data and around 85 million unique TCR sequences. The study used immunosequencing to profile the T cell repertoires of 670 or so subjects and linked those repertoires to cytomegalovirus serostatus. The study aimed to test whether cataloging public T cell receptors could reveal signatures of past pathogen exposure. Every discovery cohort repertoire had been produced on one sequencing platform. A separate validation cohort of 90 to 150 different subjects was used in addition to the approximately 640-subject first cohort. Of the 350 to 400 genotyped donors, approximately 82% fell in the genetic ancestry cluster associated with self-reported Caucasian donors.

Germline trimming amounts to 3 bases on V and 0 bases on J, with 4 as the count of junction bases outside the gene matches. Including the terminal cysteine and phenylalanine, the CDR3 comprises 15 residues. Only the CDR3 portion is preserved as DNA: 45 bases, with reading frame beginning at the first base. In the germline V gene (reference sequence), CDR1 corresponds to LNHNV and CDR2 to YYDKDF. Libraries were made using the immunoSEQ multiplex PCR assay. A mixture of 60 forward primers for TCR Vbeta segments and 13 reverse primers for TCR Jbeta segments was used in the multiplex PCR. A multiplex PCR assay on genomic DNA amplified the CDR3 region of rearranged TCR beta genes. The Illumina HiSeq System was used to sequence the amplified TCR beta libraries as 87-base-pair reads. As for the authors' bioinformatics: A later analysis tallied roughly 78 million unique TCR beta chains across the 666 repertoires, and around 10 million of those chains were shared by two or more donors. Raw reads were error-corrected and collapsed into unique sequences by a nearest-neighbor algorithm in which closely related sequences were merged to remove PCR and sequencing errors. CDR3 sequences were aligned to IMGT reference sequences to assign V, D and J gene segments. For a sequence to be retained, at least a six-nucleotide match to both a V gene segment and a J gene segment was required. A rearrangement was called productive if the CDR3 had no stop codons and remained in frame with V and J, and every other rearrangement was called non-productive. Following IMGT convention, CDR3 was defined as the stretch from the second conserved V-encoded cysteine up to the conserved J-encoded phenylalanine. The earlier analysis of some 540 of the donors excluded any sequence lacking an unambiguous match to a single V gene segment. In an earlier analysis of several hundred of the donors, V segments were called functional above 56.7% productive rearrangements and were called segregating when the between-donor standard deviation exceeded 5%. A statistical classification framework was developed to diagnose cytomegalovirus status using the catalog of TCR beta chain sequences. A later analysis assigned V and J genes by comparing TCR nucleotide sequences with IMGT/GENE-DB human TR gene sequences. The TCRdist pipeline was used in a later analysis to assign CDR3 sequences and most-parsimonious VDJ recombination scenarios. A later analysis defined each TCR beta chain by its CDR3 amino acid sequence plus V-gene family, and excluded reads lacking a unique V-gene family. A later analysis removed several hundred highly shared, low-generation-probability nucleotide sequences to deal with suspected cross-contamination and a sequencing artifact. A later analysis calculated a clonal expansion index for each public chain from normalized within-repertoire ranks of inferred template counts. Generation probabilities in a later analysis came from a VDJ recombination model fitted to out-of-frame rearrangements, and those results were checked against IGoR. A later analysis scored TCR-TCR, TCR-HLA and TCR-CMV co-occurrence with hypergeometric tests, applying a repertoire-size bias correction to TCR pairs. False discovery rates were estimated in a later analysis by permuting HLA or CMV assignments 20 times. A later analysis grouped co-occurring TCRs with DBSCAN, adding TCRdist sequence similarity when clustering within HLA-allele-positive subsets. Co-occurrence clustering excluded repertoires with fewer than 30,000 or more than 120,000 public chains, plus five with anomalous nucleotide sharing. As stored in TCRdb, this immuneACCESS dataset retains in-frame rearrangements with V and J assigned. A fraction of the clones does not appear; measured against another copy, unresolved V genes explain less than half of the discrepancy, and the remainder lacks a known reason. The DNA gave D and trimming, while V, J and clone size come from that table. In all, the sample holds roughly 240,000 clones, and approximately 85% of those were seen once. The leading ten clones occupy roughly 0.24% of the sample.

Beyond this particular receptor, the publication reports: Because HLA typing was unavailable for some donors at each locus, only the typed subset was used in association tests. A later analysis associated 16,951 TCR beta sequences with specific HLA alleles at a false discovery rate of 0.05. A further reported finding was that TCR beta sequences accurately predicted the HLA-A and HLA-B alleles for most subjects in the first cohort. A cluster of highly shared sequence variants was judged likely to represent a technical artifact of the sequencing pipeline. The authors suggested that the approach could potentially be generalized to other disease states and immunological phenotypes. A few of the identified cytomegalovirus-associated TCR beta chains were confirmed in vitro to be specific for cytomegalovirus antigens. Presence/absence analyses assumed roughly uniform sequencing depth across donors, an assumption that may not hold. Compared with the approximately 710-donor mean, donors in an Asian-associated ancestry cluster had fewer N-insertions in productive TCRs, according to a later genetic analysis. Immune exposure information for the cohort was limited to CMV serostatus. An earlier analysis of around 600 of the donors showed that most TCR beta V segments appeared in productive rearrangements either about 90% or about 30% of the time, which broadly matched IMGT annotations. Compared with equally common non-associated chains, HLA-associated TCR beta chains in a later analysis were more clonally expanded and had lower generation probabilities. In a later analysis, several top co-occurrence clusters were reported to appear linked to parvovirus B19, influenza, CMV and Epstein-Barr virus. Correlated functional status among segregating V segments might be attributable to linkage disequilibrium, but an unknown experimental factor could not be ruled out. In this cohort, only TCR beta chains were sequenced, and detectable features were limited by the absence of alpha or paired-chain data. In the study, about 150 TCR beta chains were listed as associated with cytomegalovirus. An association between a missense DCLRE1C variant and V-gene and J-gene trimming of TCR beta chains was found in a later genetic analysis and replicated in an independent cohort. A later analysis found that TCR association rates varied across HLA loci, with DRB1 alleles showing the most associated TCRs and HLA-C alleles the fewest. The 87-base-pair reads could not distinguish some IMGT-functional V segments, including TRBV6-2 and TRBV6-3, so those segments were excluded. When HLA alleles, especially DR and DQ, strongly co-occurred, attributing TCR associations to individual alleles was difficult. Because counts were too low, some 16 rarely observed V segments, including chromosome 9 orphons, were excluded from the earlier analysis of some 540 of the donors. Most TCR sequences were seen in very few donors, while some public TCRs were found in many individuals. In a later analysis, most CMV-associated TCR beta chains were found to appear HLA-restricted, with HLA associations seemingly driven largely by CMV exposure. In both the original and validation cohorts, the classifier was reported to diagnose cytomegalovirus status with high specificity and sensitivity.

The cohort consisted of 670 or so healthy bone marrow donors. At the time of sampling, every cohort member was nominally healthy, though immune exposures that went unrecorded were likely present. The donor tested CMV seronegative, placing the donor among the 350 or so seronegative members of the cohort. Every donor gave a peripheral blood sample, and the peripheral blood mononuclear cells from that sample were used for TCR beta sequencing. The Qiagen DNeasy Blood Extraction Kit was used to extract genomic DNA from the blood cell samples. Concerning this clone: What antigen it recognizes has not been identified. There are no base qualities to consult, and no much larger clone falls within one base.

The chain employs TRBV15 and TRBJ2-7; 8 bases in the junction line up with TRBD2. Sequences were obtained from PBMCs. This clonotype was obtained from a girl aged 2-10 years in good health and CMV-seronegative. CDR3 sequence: CATSRSGSLSYEQYF. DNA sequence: TGTGCCACCAGCAGGAGCGGGAGTCTCTCCTACGAGCAGTACTTC.